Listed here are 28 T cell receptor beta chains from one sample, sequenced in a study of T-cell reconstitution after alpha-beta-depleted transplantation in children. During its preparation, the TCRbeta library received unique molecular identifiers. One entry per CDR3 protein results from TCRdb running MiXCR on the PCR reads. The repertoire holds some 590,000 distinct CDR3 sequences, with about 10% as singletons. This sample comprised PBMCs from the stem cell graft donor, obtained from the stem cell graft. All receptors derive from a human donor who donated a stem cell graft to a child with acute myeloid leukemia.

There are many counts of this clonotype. CDR3: CASSLMTGWYGYTF. The CDR3 DNA sequence: TGTGCCAGCAGCTTGATGACAGGGTGGTATGGCTACACCTTC. This chain links TRBV5-4 with TRBJ1-2; 7 bases align to TRBD1. CDR3 length: 14 amino acids. The germline gives CDR1 SGHNT, CDR2 YYREEE (reference sequence). V trimming: 1 base; J trimming: 5 bases; junction bases outside the gene matches: 5. The full variable domain, its missing parts supplied by reference TRBV5-4 and TRBJ1-2, is ETGVTQSPTHLIKTRGQQVTLRCSSQSGHNTVSWYQQALGQGPQFIFQYYREEENGRGNFPPRFSGLQFPNYSSELNVNALELDDSALYLCASSLMTGWYGYTFGSGTRLTVV.

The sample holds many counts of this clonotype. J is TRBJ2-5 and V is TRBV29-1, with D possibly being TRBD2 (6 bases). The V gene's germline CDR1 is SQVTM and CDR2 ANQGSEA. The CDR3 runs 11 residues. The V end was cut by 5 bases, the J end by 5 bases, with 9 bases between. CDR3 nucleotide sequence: TGCAGCGTTTGGGGGGTCGAGACCCAGTACTTC. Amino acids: CSVWGVETQYF. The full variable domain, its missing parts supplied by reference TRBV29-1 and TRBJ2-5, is SAVISQKPSRDICQRGTSLTIQCQVDSQVTMMFWYRQQPGQSLTLIATANQGSEATYESGFVIDKFPISRPNLTFSTLTVSNMSPEDSSIYLCSVWGVETQYFGPGTRLLVL.

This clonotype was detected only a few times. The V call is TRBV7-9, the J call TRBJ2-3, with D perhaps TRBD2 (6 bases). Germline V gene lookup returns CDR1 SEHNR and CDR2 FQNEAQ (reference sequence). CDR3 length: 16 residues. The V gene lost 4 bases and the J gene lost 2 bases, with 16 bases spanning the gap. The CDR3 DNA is TGTGCCAGCAGCTCTCTGTGGGGGGAAGACACAGATACGCAGTATTTT. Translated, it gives CASSSLWGEDTDTQYF.

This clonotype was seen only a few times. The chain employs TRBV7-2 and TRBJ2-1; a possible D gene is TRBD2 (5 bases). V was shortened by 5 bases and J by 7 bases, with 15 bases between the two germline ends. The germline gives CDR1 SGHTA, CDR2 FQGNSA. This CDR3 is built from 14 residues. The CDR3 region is CASSDPGITNEQFF. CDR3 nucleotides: TGTGCCAGCAGCGATCCGGGGATTACAAATGAGCAGTTCTTC.

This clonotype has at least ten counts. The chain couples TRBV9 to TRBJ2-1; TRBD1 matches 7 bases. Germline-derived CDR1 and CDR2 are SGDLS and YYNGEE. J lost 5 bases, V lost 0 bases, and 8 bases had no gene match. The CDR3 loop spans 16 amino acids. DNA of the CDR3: TGTGCCAGCAGCGTAGCTCTGGGACAGACCGACAATGAGCAGTTCTTC. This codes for CASSVALGQTDNEQFF.

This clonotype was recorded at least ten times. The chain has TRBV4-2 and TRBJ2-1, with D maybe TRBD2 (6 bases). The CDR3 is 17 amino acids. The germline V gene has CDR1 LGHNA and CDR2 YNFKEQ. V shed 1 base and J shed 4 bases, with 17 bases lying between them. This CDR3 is CASSQVFQGGGYNEQFF. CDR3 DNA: TGTGCCAGCAGCCAAGTCTTTCAGGGAGGAGGATACAATGAGCAGTTCTTC.

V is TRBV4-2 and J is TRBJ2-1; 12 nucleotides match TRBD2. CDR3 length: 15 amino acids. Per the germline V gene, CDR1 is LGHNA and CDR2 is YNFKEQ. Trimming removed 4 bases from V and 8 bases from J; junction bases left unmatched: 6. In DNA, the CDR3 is TGTGCCAGCAGCCTCGACCTAGCGGGAGGGGATGAGCAGTTCTTC. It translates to CASSLDLAGGDEQFF.

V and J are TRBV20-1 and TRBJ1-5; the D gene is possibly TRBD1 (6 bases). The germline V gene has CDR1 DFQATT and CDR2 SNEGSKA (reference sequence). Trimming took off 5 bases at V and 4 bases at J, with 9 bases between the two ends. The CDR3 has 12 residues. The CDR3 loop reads CSAPQGNQPQHF. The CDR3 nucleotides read TGCAGTGCTCCACAGGGTAATCAGCCCCAGCATTTT.

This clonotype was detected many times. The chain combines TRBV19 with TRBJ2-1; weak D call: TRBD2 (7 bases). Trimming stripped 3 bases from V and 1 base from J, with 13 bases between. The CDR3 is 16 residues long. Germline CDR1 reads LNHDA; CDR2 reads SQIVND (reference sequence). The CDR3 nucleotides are TGTGCCAGTAGTATCACAGCGGGGACATCCTACAATGAGCAGTTCTTC. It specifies CASSITAGTSYNEQFF.

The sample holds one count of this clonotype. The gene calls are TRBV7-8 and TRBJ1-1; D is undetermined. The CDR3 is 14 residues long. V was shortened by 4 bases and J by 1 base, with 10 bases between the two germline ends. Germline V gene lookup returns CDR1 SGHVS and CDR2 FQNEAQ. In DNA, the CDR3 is TGTGCCAGCAGCTCCATCCTCAAGAACACTGAAGCTTTCTTT. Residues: CASSSILKNTEAFF.

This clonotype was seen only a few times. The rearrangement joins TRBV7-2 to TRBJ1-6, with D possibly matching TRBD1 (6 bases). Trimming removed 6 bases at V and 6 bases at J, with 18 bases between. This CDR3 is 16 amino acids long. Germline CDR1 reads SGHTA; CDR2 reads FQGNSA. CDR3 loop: CASRQGVQGSNSPLHF. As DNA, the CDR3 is TGTGCCAGCAGACAAGGAGTACAGGGAAGTAATTCACCCCTCCACTTT.

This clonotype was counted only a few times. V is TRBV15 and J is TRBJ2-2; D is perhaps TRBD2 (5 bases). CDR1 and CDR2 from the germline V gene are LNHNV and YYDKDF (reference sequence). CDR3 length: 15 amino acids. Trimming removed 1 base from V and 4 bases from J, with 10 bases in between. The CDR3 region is CATSRGELVTGELFF. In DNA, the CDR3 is TGTGCCACCAGCAGAGGGGAGCTAGTCACCGGGGAGCTGTTTTTT.

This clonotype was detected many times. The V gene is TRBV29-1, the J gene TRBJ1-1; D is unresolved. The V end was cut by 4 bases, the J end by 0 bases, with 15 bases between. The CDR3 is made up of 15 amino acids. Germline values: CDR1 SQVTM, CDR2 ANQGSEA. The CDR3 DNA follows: TGCAGCGTTGGTCCCCTCCGGTCGATGAACACTGAAGCTTTCTTT. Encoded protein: CSVGPLRSMNTEAFF. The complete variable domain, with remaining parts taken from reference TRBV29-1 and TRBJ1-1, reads SAVISQKPSRDICQRGTSLTIQCQVDSQVTMMFWYRQQPGQSLTLIATANQGSEATYESGFVIDKFPISRPNLTFSTLTVSNMSPEDSSIYLCSVGPLRSMNTEAFFGQGTRLTVV.

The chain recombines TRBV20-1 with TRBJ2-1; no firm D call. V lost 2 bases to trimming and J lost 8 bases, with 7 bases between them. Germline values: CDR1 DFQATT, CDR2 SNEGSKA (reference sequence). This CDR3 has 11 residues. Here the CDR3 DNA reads TGCAGTGCTAGATTAGCCCATGAGCAGTTCTTC. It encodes CSARLAHEQFF.

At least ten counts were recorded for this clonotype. In DNA, the CDR3 is TGTGCCAGCAGTTTCTCTCTCGGCAGGACAGATACGCAGTATTTT. Encoded protein: CASSFSLGRTDTQYF. V is TRBV6-2 or TRBV6-3 and J is TRBJ2-3; the D is unclear. Germline CDR1 MNHEY, CDR2 SVGEGT. Trimming left V 4 bases short and J 3 bases short, with 14 bases between. The CDR3 has 15 residues.

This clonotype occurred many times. The CDR3 DNA is TGCAGTGCTATGGGGGAGAGCACTGAAGCTTTCTTT. Translated: CSAMGESTEAFF. J is TRBJ1-1 and V is TRBV20-1, with D maybe TRBD1 (5 bases). Between the trimmed V and J ends, which lost 4 bases and 4 bases, there was a span of 10 bases. CDR3 length equals 12 residues. CDR1 is DFQATT and CDR2 is SNEGSKA in the germline V gene (reference sequence).

CDR3 loop: CASSFGAPNQPQHF. The DNA for the CDR3 is TGTGCCAGCAGCTTCGGGGCCCCCAATCAGCCCCAGCATTTT. The chain couples TRBV7-2 to TRBJ1-5; possibly TRBD1 for D (5 bases). V was shortened by 3 bases and J by 3 bases, with 9 bases between the two germline ends. There are 14 residues in the CDR3. CDR1 and CDR2 (germline): SGHTA, FQGNSA.

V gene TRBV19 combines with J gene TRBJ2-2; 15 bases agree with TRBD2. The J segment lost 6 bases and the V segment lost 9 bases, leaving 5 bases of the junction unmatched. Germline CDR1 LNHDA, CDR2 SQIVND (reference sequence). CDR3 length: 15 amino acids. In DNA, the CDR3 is TGTGCCAGCGCGGGACTAGCGGGAGGTTCCGGGGAGCTGTTTTTT. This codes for CASAGLAGGSGELFF.

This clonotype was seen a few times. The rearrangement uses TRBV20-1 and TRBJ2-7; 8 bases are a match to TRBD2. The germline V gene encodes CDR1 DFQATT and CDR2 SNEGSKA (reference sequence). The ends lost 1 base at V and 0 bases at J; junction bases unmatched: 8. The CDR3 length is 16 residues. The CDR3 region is CSARVPLADSSYEQYF. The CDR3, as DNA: TGCAGTGCTAGAGTCCCACTAGCGGACAGCTCCTACGAGCAGTACTTC.

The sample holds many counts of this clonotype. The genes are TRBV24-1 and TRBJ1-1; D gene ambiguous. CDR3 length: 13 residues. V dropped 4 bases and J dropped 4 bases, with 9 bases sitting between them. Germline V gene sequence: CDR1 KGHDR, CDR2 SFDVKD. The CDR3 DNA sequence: TGTGCCACCAGTGAACCGGGTCCCACTGAAGCTTTCTTT. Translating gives CATSEPGPTEAFF.

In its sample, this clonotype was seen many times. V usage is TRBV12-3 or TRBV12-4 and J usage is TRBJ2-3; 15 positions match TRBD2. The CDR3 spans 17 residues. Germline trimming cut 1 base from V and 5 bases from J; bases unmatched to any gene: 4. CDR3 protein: CASSLGTSGRAIDTQYF. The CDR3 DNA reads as TGTGCCAGCAGTTTAGGGACTAGCGGGAGGGCTATAGATACGCAGTATTTT.

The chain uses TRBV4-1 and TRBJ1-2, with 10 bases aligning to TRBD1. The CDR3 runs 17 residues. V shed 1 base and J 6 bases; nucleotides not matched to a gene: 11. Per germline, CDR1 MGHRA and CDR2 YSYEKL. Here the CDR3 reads CASSQGRRGGTGDGYTF. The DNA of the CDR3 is TGCGCCAGCAGCCAAGGCCGTAGAGGCGGGACAGGGGATGGCTACACCTTC.

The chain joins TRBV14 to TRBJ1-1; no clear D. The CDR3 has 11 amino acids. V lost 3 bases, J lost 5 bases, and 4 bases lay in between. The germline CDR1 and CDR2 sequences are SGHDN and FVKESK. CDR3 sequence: CASSHVTEAFF. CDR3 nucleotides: TGTGCCAGCAGCCACGTAACTGAAGCTTTCTTT.

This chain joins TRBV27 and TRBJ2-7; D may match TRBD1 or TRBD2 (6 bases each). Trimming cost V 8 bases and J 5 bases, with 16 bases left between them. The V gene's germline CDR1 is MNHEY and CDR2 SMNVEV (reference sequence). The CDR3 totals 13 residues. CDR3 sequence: CASGARGVNEQYF. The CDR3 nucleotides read TGTGCCAGCGGGGCTAGGGGGGTAAACGAGCAGTACTTC.

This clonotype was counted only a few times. The CDR3 region has the DNA TGTGCCAGCAGTCCTCCAGGGACAGGGGGTGTCACCGGGGAGCTGTTTTTT. Protein product: CASSPPGTGGVTGELFF. The chain uses TRBV5-5 and TRBJ2-2; 11 nucleotides match TRBD1. Germline V gene lookup returns CDR1 SGHKS and CDR2 YYEKEE (reference sequence). This CDR3 region has 17 residues. Losses at the gene ends were 5 bases for V and 4 bases for J; bases not matched to a gene: 10.

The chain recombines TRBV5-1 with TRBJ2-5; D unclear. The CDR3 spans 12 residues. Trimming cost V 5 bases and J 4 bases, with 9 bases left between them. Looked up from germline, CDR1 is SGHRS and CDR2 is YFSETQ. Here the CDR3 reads CASSVFGETQYF. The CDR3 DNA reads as TGCGCCAGCAGTGTATTCGGAGAGACCCAGTACTTC.

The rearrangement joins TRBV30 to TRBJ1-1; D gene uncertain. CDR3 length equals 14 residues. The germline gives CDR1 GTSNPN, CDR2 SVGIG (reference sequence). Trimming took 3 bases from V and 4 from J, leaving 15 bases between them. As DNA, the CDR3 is TGTGCCTGGAGCCACCGGGCCCCGGGCACTGAAGCTTTCTTT. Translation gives CAWSHRAPGTEAFF.

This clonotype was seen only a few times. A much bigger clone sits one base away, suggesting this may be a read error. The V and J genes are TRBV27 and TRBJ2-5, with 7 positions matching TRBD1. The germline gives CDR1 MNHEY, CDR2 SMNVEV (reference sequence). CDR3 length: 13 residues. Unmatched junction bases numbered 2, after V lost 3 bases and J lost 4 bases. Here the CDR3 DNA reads TGTGCCAGCAGTTTCACAGGGGTAGAGACCCAGTACTTC. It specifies CASSFTGVETQYF.